The 5 T cell receptor beta chains listed next were all sequenced from one sample in a study of blood T cell repertoires in COVID-19. The repertoire was sequenced with immunoSEQ multiplex PCR; TCRdb's copy has only in-frame clones and lacks some. This table has more than 65,000 clones, roughly 89% appearing once. What was sequenced was peripheral blood. These receptors originate from a human donor in a cohort sampled during active COVID-19.

V usage is TRBV29-1 and J usage is TRBJ2-7; TRBD1 matches 9 bases. The length of the CDR3 is 15 residues. Trimming cost V 3 bases and J 2 bases; bases outside gene matches: 8. Germline V gene sequence: CDR1 SQVTM, CDR2 ANQGSEA. The CDR3 region has the DNA TGCAGCGTTGACCTTCCGGGACAGGGTCCCTACGAGCAGTACTTC. This sequence encodes CSVDLPGQGPYEQYF.

J is TRBJ1-5 and V is TRBV1. TRBV1 has pseudogene status. The CDR3 contains 14 residues. DNA of the CDR3: TGCACCAGCAGCCACGGTCATCCCAATCAGCCCCAGCATTTT. Encoded protein: CTSSHGHPNQPQHF.

CDR3: CASSLGQSYEQYF. The CDR3 region has the DNA TGTGCCAGCAGTTTAGGACAGTCCTACGAGCAGTACTTC. The chain has TRBV12-3 or TRBV12-4 and TRBJ2-7; D is perhaps TRBD1 (5 bases). V was shortened by 1 base and J by 1 base, with 5 bases between the two germline ends. The CDR3 extends over 13 amino acids.

This clone was seen a few times. The CDR3 loop reads CSAGQNGNDYGYTF. The CDR3 DNA is TGCAGCGCTGGACAGAATGGGAACGACTATGGCTACACCTTC. The chain combines TRBV29-1 with TRBJ1-2, with a weak D call TRBD1 (6 bases). The CDR3 loop spans 14 amino acids. CDR1 and CDR2 (germline): SQVTM, ANQGSEA. The V and J ends lost 7 bases and 3 bases respectively, with 18 bases between them.

CDR3 residues: CASNRDREENSPLHF. The CDR3 DNA sequence: TGTGCCAGCAACCGGGACAGGGAGGAGAATTCACCCCTCCACTTT. The J gene is TRBJ1-6, the V gene TRBV25-1; TRBD1 matches 9 bases. The germline CDR1 and CDR2 sequences are MGHDK and SYGVNS. This CDR3 has 15 residues. V shed 7 bases and J 7 bases; nucleotides not matched to a gene: 8.